This TCR beta chain is drawn from a study of cytotoxic CD8 clonotypes in ibrutinib-treated CLL. About the research overall: Among patients, 24 responded partially and 2 completely; around 15 then stayed remitted and 12 progressed after median 68 months. Study-level results: Public clonotypes, rarely seen, contracted or held steady on treatment. The study found baseline clonality above age-matched healthy donors, tracking circulating CD8+ T-cell counts. Samples from sustained-remission and progressing patients were taken at different times.

There are 15 residues in the CDR3. Germline loops: CDR1 LNHDA, CDR2 SQIVND (reference sequence). Germline trimming cut 3 bases from V and 6 bases from J; bases unmatched to any gene: 7. The data were produced by immunoSEQ multiplex PCR, yet TCRdb's version contains in-frame clones alone and is incomplete. The sample has around 160,000 clones, nearly 90% seen once. Concerning this clone itself: Its antigen is unidentified.

The chain combines TRBV19 with TRBJ2-7; TRBD2 agrees at 11 bases. This TCR was recovered from a human donor with chronic lymphocytic leukemia. This specimen was PBMCs, taken at disease progression, from a patient treated with ibrutinib. The CDR3 DNA is TGTGCCAGTAGTATCGGGCTAGCGGGAGGAACCGAGCAGTACTTC. This gives the protein CASSIGLAGGTEQYF.